This T cell receptor (beta chain) was sequenced in a study of cytomegalovirus exposure and HLA in healthy donors. Overall study findings and caveats: A missense variant in DCLRE1C was later tied to TCR beta V- and J-gene trimming. A few V segments could not be told apart, such as TRBV6-2 and TRBV6-3, and were left out. Clonal expansion was found to be greater in HLA-associated TCR beta chains than in equally common others in a later analysis.

Concerning this clone: Antigen unknown.

Unrecorded immune exposure was likely among donors, who were nominally healthy when sampled. Amplification used 60 Vbeta primers and 13 Jbeta primers. The data were produced by immunoSEQ multiplex PCR, yet TCRdb's version contains in-frame clones alone and is incomplete. Of roughly 180,000 clones detected, about 80% appear once; the ten largest clones hold approximately 1.3%. Germline CDR1 reads SGHRS; CDR2 reads YFSETQ. The J segment lost 4 bases and the V segment lost 1 base, leaving 5 bases of the junction unmatched. There are 16 residues in the CDR3. The rearrangement uses TRBV5-1 and TRBJ2-1; 10 bases are a match to TRBD2. The source material was PBMCs. This TCR was sampled from a young man in good health and CMV-seronegative. The DNA for the CDR3 is TGCGCCAGCAGCTTGAGTGGGACTAGCGCTTACAATGAGCAGTTCTTC. Residues: CASSLSGTSAYNEQFF.